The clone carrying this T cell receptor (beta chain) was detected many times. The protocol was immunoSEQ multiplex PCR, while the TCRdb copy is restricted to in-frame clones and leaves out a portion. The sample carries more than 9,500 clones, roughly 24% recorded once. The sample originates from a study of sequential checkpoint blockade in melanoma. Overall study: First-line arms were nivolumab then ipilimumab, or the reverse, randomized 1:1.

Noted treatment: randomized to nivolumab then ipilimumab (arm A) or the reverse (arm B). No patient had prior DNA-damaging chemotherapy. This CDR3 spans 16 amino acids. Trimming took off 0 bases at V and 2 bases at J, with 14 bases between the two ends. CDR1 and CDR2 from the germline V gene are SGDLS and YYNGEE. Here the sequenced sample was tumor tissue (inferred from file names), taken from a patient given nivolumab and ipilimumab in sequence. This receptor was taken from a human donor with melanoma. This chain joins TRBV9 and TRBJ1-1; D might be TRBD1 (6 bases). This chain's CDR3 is CASSVARGGPNTEAFF. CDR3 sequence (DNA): TGTGCCAGCAGCGTAGCTCGAGGGGGGCCAAACACTGAAGCTTTCTTT. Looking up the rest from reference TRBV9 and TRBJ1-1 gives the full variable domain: DSGVTQTPKHLITATGQRVTLRCSPRSGDLSVYWYQQSLDQGLQFLIQYYNGEERAKGNILERFSAQQFPDLHSELNLSSLELGDSALYFCASSVARGGPNTEAFFGQGTRLTVV.